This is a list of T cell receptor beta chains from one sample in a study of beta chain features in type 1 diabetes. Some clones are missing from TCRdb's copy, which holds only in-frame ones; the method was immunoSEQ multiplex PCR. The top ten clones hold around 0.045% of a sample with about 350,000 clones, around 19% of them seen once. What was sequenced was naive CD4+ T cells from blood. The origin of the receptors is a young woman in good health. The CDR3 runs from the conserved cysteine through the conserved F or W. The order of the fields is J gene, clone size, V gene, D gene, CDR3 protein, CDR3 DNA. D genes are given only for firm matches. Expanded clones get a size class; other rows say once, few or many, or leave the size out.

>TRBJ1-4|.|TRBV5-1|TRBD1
CASSLAEGGTGREKLFF
TGCGCCAGCAGCTTGGCCGAGGGGGGGACAGGGCGTGAAAAACTGTTTTTT
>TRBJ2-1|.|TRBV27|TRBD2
CASSWLAGATGEQFF
TGTGCCAGCAGTTGGCTAGCGGGGGCCACGGGTGAGCAGTTCTTC
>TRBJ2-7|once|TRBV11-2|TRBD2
CASSSASGRANRYEQYF
TGTGCCAGCAGCTCGGCTAGCGGGAGGGCCAATAGGTACGAGCAGTACTTC
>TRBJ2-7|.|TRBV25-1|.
CASGSAGHYEQYF
TGTGCCAGCGGCTCCGCAGGCCACTACGAGCAGTACTTC
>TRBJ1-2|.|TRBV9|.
CASSPDQGSYGYTF
TGTGCCAGCAGCCCAGACCAGGGGAGCTATGGCTACACCTTC
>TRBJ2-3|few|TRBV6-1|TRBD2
CASNAGVSTDTQYF
TGTGCCAGCAATGCGGGGGTGAGCACAGATACGCAGTATTTT
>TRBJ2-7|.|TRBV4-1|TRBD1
CASSRIQGFKQYF
TGCGCCAGCAGCCGCATACAGGGGTTCAAGCAGTACTTC
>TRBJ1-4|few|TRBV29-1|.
CSVQEGLNEKLFF
TGCAGCGTCCAAGAGGGCTTGAATGAAAAACTGTTTTTT
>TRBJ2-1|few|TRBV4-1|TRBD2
CASSPPLRGGNEQFF
TGCGCCAGCAGCCCCCCGCTGCGGGGGGGCAATGAGCAGTTCTTC
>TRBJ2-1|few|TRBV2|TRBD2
CASREGSGRAEQFF
TGTGCCAGCAGGGAGGGTAGCGGGAGGGCCGAGCAGTTCTTC
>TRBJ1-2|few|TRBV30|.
CAWLRDLNYGYTF
TGTGCCTGGCTACGGGACTTGAACTATGGCTACACCTTC
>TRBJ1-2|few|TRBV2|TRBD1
CASRGTAGGNGYTF
TGTGCCAGCAGGGGGACAGCCGGGGGAAATGGCTACACCTTC
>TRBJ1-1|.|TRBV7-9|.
CASSLGTSRNTEAFF
TGTGCCAGCAGCTTAGGAACCTCGAGGAACACTGAAGCTTTCTTT
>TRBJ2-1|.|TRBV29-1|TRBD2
CSVGLAEYNEQFF
TGCAGCGTGGGACTAGCGGAATACAATGAGCAGTTCTTC
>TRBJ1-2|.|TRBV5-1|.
CASRPGRGGYTF
TGCGCCAGCAGGCCCGGCAGGGGCGGCTACACCTTC
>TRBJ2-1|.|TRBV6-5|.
CASSYYRASEQFF
TGTGCCAGCAGTTACTACAGGGCTTCTGAGCAGTTCTTC
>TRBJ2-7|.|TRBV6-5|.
CASSYSIGGGRYEQYF
TGTGCCAGCAGTTACTCGATTGGTGGGGGCCGCTACGAGCAGTACTTC
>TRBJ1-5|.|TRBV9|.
CASSVLGDLGQPQHF
TGTGCCAGCAGCGTACTCGGAGATCTTGGTCAGCCCCAGCATTTT
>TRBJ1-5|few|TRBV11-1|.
CASTYPRDQPQHF
TGTGCCAGCACCTACCCTCGAGATCAGCCCCAGCATTTT
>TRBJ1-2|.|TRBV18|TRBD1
CASSPQPGGGGYTF
TGTGCCAGCTCACCACAGCCAGGGGGAGGTGGCTACACCTTC